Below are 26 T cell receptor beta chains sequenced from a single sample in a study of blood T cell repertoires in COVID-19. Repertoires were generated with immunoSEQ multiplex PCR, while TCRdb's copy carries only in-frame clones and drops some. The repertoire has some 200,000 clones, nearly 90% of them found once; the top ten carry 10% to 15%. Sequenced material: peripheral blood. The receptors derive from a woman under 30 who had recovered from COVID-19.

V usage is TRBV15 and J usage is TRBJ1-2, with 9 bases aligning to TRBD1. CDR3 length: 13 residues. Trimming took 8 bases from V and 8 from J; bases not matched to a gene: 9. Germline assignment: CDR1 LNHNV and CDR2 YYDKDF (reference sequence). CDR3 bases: TGTGCCACCGCGAGGGACAGGGTGGACGGCTACACCTTC. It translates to CATARDRVDGYTF.

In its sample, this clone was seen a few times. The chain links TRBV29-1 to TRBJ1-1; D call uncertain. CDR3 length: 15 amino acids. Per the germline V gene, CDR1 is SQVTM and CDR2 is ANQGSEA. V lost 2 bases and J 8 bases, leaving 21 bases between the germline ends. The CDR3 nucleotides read TGCAGCGTTGAAAGAGAGTCGGTCAGGTTCAACGAAGCTTTCTTT. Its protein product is CSVERESVRFNEAFF.

The CDR3 here is CASSVDGWSGPGGEQFF. CDR3 nucleotide sequence: TGTGCCAGCAGCGTAGATGGGTGGAGCGGACCGGGGGGTGAGCAGTTCTTC. The chain couples TRBV9 to TRBJ2-1, with 7 bases aligning to TRBD2. This CDR3 contains 17 residues. The junction had 15 bases not matched to a gene; V was cut back by 0 bases and J by 9 bases. Germline CDR1 is SGDLS and CDR2 is YYNGEE.

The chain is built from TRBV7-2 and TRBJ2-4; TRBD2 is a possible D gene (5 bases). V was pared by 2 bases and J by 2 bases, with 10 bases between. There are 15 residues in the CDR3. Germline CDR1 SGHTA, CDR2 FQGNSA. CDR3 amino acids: CASSLFSGTKNIQYF. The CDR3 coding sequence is TGTGCCAGCAGCTTATTTTCGGGAACCAAAAACATTCAGTACTTC.

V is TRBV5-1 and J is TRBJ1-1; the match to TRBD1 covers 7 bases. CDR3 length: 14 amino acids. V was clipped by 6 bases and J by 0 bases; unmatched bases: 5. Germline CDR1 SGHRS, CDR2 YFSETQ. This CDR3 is CASTYGTVNTEAFF. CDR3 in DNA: TGCGCCAGCACCTACGGGACAGTGAACACTGAAGCTTTCTTT.

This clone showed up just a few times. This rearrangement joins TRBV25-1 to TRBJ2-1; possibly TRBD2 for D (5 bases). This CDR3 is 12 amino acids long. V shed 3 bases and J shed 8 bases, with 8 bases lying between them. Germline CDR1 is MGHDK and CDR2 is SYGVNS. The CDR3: CASSDKADEQFF. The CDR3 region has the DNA TGTGCCAGCAGTGACAAAGCGGATGAGCAGTTCTTC.

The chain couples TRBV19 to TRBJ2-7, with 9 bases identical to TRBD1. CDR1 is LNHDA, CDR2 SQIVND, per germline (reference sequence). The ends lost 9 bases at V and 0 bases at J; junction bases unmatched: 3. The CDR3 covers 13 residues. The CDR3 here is CASAGQGSYEQYF. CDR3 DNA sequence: TGTGCCAGCGCGGGACAGGGCTCCTACGAGCAGTACTTC.

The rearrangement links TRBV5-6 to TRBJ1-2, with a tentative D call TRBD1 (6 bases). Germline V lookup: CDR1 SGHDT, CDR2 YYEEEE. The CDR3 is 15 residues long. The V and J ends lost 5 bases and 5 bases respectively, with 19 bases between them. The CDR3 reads CASRLQGLGDYGYTF. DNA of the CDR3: TGTGCCAGCAGGTTACAGGGCCTGGGGGATTATGGCTACACCTTC.

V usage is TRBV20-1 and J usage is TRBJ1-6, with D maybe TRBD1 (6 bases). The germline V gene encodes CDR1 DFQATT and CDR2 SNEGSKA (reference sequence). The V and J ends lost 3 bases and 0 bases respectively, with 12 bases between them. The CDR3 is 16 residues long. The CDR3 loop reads CSASFDRPSYNSPLHF. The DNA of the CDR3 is TGCAGTGCTAGTTTTGACAGGCCCTCCTATAATTCACCCCTCCACTTT.

In nucleotides, the CDR3 is TGTGCCAGCGGACAGGGGACCACTGAAGCTTTCTTT. As protein: CASGQGTTEAFF. J is TRBJ1-1 and V is TRBV5-6; the match to TRBD1 covers 9 bases. Germline V gives CDR1 SGHDT, CDR2 YYEEEE. The V gene end was trimmed by 7 bases and the J gene end by 4 bases; junction bases not matched to a gene: 2. The CDR3 totals 12 residues.

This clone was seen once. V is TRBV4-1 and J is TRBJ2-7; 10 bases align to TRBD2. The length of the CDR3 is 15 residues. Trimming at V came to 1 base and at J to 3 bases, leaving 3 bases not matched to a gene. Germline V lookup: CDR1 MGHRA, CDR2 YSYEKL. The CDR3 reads CASSQGLAGFYEQYF. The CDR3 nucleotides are TGCGCCAGCAGCCAAGGACTAGCGGGTTTCTACGAGCAGTACTTC.

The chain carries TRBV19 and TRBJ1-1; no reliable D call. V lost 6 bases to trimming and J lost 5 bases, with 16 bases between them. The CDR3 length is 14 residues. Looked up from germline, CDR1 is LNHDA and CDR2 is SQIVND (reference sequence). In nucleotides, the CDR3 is TGTGCCAGTAGCGAACCCCTGGGCCGGACTGAAGCTTTCTTT. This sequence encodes CASSEPLGRTEAFF.

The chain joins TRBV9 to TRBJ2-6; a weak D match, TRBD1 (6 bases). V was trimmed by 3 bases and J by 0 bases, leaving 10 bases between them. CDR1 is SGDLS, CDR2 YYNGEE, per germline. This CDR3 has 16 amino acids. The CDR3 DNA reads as TGTGCCAGCAGCGAGGGACACCACTCTGGGGCCAACGTCCTGACTTTC. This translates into CASSEGHHSGANVLTF.

The CDR3 spells CASSLSLALYEQYF. In DNA form, the CDR3 reads TGCGCCAGCAGCTTGTCACTAGCGCTTTACGAGCAGTACTTC. The chain joins TRBV5-1 to TRBJ2-7, with 7 bases fitting TRBD2. Unmatched junction bases numbered 5, after V lost 1 base and J lost 4 bases. The germline gives CDR1 SGHRS, CDR2 YFSETQ. This CDR3 contains 14 residues.

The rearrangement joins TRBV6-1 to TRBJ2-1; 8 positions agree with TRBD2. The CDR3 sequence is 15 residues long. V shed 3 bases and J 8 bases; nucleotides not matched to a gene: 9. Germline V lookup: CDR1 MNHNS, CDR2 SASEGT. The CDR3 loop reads CASSEWSGSMDEQFF. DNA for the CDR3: TGTGCCAGCAGTGAGTGGAGCGGGAGTATGGATGAGCAGTTCTTC.

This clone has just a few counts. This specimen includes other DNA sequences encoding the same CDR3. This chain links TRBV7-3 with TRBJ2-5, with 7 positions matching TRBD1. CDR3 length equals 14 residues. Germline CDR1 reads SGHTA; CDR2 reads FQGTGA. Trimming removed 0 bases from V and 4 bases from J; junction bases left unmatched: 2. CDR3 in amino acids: CASSLTGGGETQYF. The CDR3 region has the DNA TGTGCCAGCAGCTTAACAGGGGGCGGAGAGACCCAGTACTTC.

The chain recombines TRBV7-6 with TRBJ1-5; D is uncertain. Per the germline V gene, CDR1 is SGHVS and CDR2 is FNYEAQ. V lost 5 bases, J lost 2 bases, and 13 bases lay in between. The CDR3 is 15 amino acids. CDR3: CASSDEAGGNQPQHF. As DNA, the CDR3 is TGTGCCAGCAGCGATGAAGCCGGGGGCAATCAGCCCCAGCATTTT. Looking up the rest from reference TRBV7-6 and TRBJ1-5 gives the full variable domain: GAGVSQSPRYKVTKRGQDVALRCDPISGHVSLYWYRQALGQGPEFLTYFNYEAQQDKSGLPNDRFSAERPEGSISTLTIQRTEQRDSAMYRCASSDEAGGNQPQHFGDGTRLSIL.

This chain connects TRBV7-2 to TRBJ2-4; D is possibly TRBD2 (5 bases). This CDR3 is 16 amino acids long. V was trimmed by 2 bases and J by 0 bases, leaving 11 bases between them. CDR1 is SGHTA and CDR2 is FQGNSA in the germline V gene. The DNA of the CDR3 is TGTGCCAGCAGCTTACCCCCTGAGGGAGCCAAAAACATTCAGTACTTC. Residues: CASSLPPEGAKNIQYF.

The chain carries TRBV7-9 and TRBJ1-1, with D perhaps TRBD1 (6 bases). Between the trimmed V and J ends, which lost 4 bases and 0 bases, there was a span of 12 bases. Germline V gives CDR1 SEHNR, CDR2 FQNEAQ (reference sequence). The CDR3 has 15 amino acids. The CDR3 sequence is CASSSRRDMNTEAFF. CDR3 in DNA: TGTGCCAGCAGCTCCCGACGGGACATGAACACTGAAGCTTTCTTT.

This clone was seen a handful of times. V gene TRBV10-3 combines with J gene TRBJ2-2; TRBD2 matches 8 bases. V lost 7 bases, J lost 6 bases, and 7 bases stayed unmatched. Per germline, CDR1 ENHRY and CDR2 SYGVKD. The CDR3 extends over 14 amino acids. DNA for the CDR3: TGTGCCATCAAAGAGACTAGCGAGTCCGGGGAGCTGTTTTTT. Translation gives CAIKETSESGELFF.

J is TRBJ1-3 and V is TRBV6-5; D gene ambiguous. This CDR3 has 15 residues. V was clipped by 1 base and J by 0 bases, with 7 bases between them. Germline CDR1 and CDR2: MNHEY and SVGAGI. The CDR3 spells CASSYYGDSGNTIYF. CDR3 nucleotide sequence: TGTGCCAGCAGTTACTACGGGGACTCTGGAAACACCATATATTTT.

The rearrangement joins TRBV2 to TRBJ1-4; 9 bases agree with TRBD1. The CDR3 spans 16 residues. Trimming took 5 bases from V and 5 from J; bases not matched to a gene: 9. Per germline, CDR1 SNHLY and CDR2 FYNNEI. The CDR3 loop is CASSPGQGRPNEKLFF. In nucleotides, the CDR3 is TGTGCCAGCAGTCCGGGACAGGGAAGGCCAAATGAAAAACTGTTTTTT.

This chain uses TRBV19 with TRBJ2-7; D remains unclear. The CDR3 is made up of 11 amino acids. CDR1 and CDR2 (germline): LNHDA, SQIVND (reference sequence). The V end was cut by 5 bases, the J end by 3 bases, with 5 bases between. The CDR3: CASSYGYEQYF. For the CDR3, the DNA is TGTGCCAGTAGTTACGGCTACGAGCAGTACTTC.

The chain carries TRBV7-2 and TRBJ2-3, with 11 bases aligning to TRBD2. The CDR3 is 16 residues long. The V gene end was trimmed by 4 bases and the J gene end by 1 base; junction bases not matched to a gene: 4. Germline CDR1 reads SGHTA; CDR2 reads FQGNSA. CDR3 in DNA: TGTGCCAGCAGCTCCCGACTAGCGGGGCGCACAGATACGCAGTATTTT. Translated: CASSSRLAGRTDTQYF.

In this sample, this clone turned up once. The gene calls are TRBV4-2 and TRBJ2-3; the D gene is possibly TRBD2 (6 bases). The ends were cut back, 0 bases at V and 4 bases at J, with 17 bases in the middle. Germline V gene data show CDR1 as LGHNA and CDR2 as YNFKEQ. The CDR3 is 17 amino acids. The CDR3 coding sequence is TGTGCCAGCAGCCAAGAATTTAGCGGTAAAGGGTCAGATACGCAGTATTTT. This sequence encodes CASSQEFSGKGSDTQYF.

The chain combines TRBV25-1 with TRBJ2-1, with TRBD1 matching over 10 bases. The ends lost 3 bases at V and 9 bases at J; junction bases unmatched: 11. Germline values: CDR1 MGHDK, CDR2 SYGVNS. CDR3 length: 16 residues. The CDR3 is CASSDRSMGQGTEQFF. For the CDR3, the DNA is TGTGCCAGCAGTGACCGGTCGATGGGACAGGGGACTGAGCAGTTCTTC.